This T cell receptor beta chain was captured by sequencing in a study of beta chain features in type 1 diabetes. Study-level points and caveats: Within each of all four CD4+ subsets, Type 1 diabetes patients had TCRB CDR3s that were moderately but significantly shorter.

The study reverse transcribed the entire isolated RNA, so it sequenced expressed TCRB transcripts. Some clones are missing from TCRdb's copy, which holds only in-frame ones; the method was immunoSEQ multiplex PCR. The table includes some 360,000 clones, 9.6% detected once. The V gene's germline CDR1 is SEHNR and CDR2 FQNEAQ (reference sequence). V lost 8 bases and J lost 7, with 22 bases in between. CDR3 length equals 15 residues. A word on this clone: Its antigen is unidentified.

The sequenced sample was central memory CD4+ T cells from blood. The TCR was taken from a man between 25 and 39 years old with type 1 diabetes. The chain links TRBV7-9 to TRBJ2-3, with D possibly being TRBD1 (6 bases). CDR3 sequence: CASSERGGPGNTQYF. DNA for the CDR3: TGTGCCAGCTCCGAACGAGGGGGTCCGGGAAATACGCAGTATTTT.